A selection of T cell receptor beta chains follows, all from one sample in a study of T cell responses to AZD1222 COVID-19 vaccine. Here immunoSEQ multiplex PCR was the method, and the copy in TCRdb shows in-frame clones only, minus some. The table shows 200,000 to 250,000 clones, with about 94% occurring only once. Sample: peripheral blood, taken 28 days after the second dose of the MenACWY control vaccine. The receptors come from an adult who received the MenACWY meningococcal vaccine as a control. The CDR3 runs from the conserved cysteine through the conserved F or W. A D gene is named only where the DNA matches it firmly. Clone size appears in some rows only: once, few, many, or a class for an expanded clone.

abundance | j_gene | d_gene | v_gene | CDR3aa | CDR3nt
- | TRBJ1-4 | - | TRBV6-5 | CASEGNEKLFF | TGTGCCAGCGAGGGGAATGAAAAACTGTTTTTT
- | TRBJ1-2 | TRBD1 | TRBV28 | CASRPGQDSNYGYTF | TGTGCCAGCAGGCCCGGACAGGATTCTAACTATGGCTACACCTTC
- | TRBJ2-3 | - | TRBV5-1 | CASSLKGGTDTQYF | TGCGCCAGCAGCTTGAAGGGGGGCACAGATACGCAGTATTTT
once | TRBJ2-5 | TRBD2 | TRBV19 | CASSFRLAGFQETQYF | TGTGCCAGTAGTTTCCGACTAGCGGGATTCCAAGAGACCCAGTACTTC
- | TRBJ1-2 | - | TRBV30 | CAWYGGGYTF | TGTGCCTGGTACGGGGGAGGCTACACCTTC
- | TRBJ1-2 | - | TRBV7-9 | CASSRGLGLSVYGYTF | TGTGCCAGCAGCCGCGGGTTAGGTTTGAGCGTGTATGGCTACACCTTC
- | TRBJ2-5 | - | TRBV5-6 | CASSLVVLEGEETQYF | TGTGCCAGCAGCTTGGTAGTCCTAGAGGGGGAAGAGACCCAGTACTTC
- | TRBJ2-3 | - | TRBV5-1 | CASSLEGERTDTQYF | TGCGCCAGCAGCTTGGAAGGGGAGCGAACAGATACGCAGTATTTT
once | TRBJ2-1 | TRBD2 | TRBV7-9 | CASRGTSGVGEQFF | TGTGCCAGCAGGGGGACTAGCGGGGTCGGTGAGCAGTTCTTC
- | TRBJ2-7 | - | TRBV7-9 | CASSLAQASGEQYF | TGTGCCAGCAGCTTAGCACAGGCCTCGGGGGAGCAGTACTTC
- | TRBJ2-5 | TRBD1 | TRBV5-4 | CASSQSTGLETQYF | TGTGCCAGCAGCCAATCGACAGGGCTGGAGACCCAGTACTTC
- | TRBJ1-1 | TRBD1 | TRBV5-1 | CASSLVGQGISVNTEAFF | TGCGCCAGCAGCTTGGTGGGACAGGGGATCTCCGTGAACACTGAAGCTTTCTTT
- | TRBJ2-1 | - | TRBV19 | CASTPGYNEQFF | TGTGCCAGTACCCCGGGGTACAATGAGCAGTTCTTC
- | TRBJ1-4 | - | TRBV14 | CASSQDGTLATNEKLFF | TGTGCCAGCAGCCAAGACGGGACGCTAGCAACTAATGAAAAACTGTTTTTT
- | TRBJ1-2 | - | TRBV9 | CASSARGVNYGYTF | TGTGCCAGCAGCGCCCGGGGAGTCAACTATGGCTACACCTTC
- | TRBJ2-1 | - | TRBV28 | CASSSADYIDSEQFF | TGTGCCAGCAGTTCCGCGGACTATATTGACAGTGAGCAGTTCTTC
- | TRBJ2-6 | TRBD1 | TRBV18 | CASSPTGQATGANVLTF | TGTGCCAGCTCACCTACTGGACAGGCCACTGGGGCCAACGTCCTGACTTTC
- | TRBJ2-5 | - | TRBV5-4 | CASSLRGGGEETQYF | TGTGCCAGCAGCTTGCGAGGCGGCGGGGAAGAGACCCAGTACTTC
- | TRBJ2-1 | TRBD2 | TRBV10-3 | CAIKLAGREHQEQFF | TGTGCCATCAAACTAGCGGGGCGTGAACATCAGGAGCAGTTCTTC
- | TRBJ2-5 | TRBD1 | TRBV29-1 | CSVWTGEEETQYF | TGCAGCGTGTGGACAGGGGAGGAGGAGACCCAGTACTTC